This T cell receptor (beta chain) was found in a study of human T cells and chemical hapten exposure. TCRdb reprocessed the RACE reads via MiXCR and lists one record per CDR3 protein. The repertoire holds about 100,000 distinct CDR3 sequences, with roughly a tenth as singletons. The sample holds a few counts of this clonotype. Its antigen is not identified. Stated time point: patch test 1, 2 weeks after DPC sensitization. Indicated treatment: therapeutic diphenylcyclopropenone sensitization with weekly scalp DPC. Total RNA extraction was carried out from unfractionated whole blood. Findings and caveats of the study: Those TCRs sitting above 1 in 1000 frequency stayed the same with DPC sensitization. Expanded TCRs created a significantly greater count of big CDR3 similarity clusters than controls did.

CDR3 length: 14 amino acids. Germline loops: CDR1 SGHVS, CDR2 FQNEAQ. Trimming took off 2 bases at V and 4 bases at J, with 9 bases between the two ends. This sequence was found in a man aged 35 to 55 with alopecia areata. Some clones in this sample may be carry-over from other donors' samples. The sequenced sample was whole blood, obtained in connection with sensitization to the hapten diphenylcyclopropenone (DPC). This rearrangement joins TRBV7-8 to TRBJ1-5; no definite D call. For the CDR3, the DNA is TGTGCCAGCAGCTTAAGGGCAGTAAATCAGCCCCAGCATTTT. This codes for CASSLRAVNQPQHF.